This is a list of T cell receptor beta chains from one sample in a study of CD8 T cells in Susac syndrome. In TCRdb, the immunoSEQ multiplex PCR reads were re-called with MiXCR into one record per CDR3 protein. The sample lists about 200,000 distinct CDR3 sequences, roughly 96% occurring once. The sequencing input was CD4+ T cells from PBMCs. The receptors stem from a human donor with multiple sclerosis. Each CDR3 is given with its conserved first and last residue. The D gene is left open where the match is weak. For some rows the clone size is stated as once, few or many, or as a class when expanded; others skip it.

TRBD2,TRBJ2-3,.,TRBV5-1,TGCGCCAGCAGCTTGGGCGGGAGGGCCCTAGATACGCAGTATTTT,CASSLGGRALDTQYF
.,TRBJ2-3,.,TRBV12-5,TGTGCTAGTGGTTACCGATTGGCCCGCACAGATACGCAGTATTTT,CASGYRLARTDTQYF
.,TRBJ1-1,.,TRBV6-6,TGTGCCAGTGCGGGGCATACTGGGAACACTGAAGCTTTCTTT,CASAGHTGNTEAFF
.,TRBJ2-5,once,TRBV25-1,TGTGCCAGCAGTCCAGTGGAGTTGGAGACCCAGTACTTC,CASSPVELETQYF
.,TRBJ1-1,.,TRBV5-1,TGCGCCAGCAGCTCAAATCAGGGAGAAGCTTTCTTT,CASSSNQGEAFF
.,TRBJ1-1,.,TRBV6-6,TGTGCCAGCAGTGACACATCAGTGAACACTGAAGCTTTCTTT,CASSDTSVNTEAFF
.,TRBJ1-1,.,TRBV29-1,TGCAGCTTCTTGGGCCCTCGAAACACTGAAGCTTTCTTT,CSFLGPRNTEAFF
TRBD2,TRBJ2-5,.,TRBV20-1,TGCAGTGCTTGGCGGGGGTTGCGAGAGACCCAGTACTTC,CSAWRGLRETQYF
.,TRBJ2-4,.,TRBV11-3,TGTGCCAGCAGCTCAACAGCCAAAAACATTCAGTACTTC,CASSSTAKNIQYF
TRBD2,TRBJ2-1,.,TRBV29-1,TGCAGCGGGACTAGCGGCTACAATGAGCAGTTCTTC,CSGTSGYNEQFF
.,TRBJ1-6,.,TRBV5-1,TGCGCCAGCAGCTTGGGACAGGATTCACCCCTCCACTTT,CASSLGQDSPLHF
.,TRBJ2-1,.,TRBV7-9,TGTGCCAGCAGTCCACCTAGACCCAATGAGCAGTTCTTC,CASSPPRPNEQFF
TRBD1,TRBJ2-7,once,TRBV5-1,TGCGCCAGCAGCCGGGACAGGGAATACGAGCAGTACTTC,CASSRDREYEQYF
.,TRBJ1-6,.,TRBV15,TGTGCCACCAGCAGAGATCTTAGGGATTCACCCCTCCACTTT,CATSRDLRDSPLHF
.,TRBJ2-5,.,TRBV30,TGTGCCTGGAGGCGAGTAGAACCAGGGACCCAGTACTTC,CAWRRVEPGTQYF
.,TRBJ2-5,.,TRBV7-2,TGTGCCAGCAGCGTCAGGGCCAGGGAGACCCAGTACTTC,CASSVRARETQYF
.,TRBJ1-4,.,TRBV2,TGTGCCAGCAGTGAAGGGACACTCGCAACTAATGAAAAACTGTTTTTT,CASSEGTLATNEKLFF
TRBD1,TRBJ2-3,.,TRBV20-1,TGCAGTGCTAGTCATTCAGGGGGCGAGGCAGATACGCAGTATTTT,CSASHSGGEADTQYF
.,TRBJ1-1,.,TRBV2,TGTGCCACAATGGGGAACACTGAAGCTTTCTTT,CATMGNTEAFF
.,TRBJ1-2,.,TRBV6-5,TGTGCCAGCAGTTACTCGTCGGCACAAGGTGGCTATGGCTACACCTTC,CASSYSSAQGGYGYTF
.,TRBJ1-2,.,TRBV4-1,TGCGCCAGCAGCCACCCCCTAGGTGGCTACACCTTC,CASSHPLGGYTF
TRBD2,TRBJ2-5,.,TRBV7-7,TGTGCTAGCAGCTTACGGACGGGGGGGCTCTTGGAGACCCAGTACTTC,CASSLRTGGLLETQYF
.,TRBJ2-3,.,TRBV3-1,TGTGCCAGCAGCCAAGGGACCCAGGGTACGCAGTATTTT,CASSQGTQGTQYF
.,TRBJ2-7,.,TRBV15,TGTGCCACCAGCAGAGGAACAGGGAAAGGCGAGCAGTACTTC,CATSRGTGKGEQYF
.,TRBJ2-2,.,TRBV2,TGTGCCAGCACTCCGGGCACCGGGGAGCTGTTTTTT,CASTPGTGELFF
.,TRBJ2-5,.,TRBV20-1,TGCAGTGCTCCGACAGCGTACCAAGAGACCCAGTACTTC,CSAPTAYQETQYF
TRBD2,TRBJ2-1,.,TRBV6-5,TGTGCCAGCAGGAGCGGGGGACCCTACAATGAGCAGTTCTTC,CASRSGGPYNEQFF
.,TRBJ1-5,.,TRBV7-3,TGTGCCAGCAGCTTAACGTGGGATCAGCCCCAGCATTTT,CASSLTWDQPQHF
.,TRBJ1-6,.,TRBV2,TGTGCCAGCAGCCAAAATAATTCACCCCTCCACTTT,CASSQNNSPLHF
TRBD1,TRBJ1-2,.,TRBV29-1,TGCAGCGTCTCCTATGGAGGGACAGTATATGGCTACACCTTC,CSVSYGGTVYGYTF
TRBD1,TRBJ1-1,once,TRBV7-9,TGTGCCAGCAGCTTAGCCGGGACAGGGGGCACTGAAGCTTTCTTT,CASSLAGTGGTEAFF
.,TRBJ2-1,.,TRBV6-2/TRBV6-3,TGTGCCAGCAGTTACTCGGGGCTAGCCGGATGGGACAATGAGCAGTTCTTC,CASSYSGLAGWDNEQFF
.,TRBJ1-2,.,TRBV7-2,TGTGCCAGCAGACCCATGTGGGGGGCGTATGGCTACACCTTC,CASRPMWGAYGYTF
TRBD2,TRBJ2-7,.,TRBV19,TGTGCCAGTAGTGTTAGCGGGGGCCCCTACGAGCAGTACTTC,CASSVSGGPYEQYF
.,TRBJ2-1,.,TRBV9,TGTGCCAGCAGCGTAAATCCGGTTGGGGAGCAGTTCTTC,CASSVNPVGEQFF
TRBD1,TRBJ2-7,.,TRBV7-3,TGTGCCAGTGGACAGGGGGACTCCTACGAGCAGTACTTC,CASGQGDSYEQYF
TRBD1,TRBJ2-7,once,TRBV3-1,TGTGCCAGCAGCCAAGGGACAGGGGGCCACGAGCAGTACTTC,CASSQGTGGHEQYF
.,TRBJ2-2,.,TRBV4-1,TGCGCCAGCAGCCCCGCCACCGGGGAGCTGTTTTTT,CASSPATGELFF
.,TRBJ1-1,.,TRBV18,TGTGCCAGCTCACCCCCACCCTTGAGCACTGAAGCTTTCTTT,CASSPPPLSTEAFF
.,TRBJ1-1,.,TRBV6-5,TGTGCCAGCAAGACCATGAACACTGAAGCTTTCTTT,CASKTMNTEAFF
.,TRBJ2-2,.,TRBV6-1,TGTGCCAGCATCCTTTCCAGGGAGGACACCGGGGAGCTGTTTTTT,CASILSREDTGELFF
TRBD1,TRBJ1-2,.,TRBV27,TGTGCCAGCAGTTTATCCCACCGGGACAGCGGAGTCTATGGCTACACCTTC,CASSLSHRDSGVYGYTF
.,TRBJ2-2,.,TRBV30,TGTGCCTGGAGTGTACAACGGACCGGGGAGCTGTTTTTT,CAWSVQRTGELFF
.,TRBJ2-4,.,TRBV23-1,TGCGCCAGCAGTCAGCCTGGGTTAGCCAAAAACATTCAGTACTTC,CASSQPGLAKNIQYF
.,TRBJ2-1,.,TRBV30,TGTGCCTGGGCATGGAATGAACAGTTCTTC,CAWAWNEQFF
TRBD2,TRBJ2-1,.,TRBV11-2,TGTGCCAGCACTCCCCCGACTAGCGGGGGCAATGAGCAGTTCTTC,CASTPPTSGGNEQFF
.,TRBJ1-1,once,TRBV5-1,TGCGCCAGCAGCTTGACTGTGAACACTGAAGCTTTCTTT,CASSLTVNTEAFF
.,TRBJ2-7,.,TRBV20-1,TGCAGTGCTAGAGAACAGGGTAGCTCCTACGAGCAGTACTTC,CSAREQGSSYEQYF
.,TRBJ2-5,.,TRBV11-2,TGTGCCAGCAGCTTTAATGTAGAAGAGACCCAGTACTTC,CASSFNVEETQYF
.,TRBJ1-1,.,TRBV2,TGTGCCAGCAGTGAGTCGGGATCAGGCGGCACTGAAGCTTTCTTT,CASSESGSGGTEAFF
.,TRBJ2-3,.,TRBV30,TGTGCCTGGAGTCACCAGGGTGGGGCAGATACGCAGTATTTT,CAWSHQGGADTQYF
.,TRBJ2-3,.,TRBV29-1,TGCAGCGGGGAAACGGTAATAGATACGCAGTATTTT,CSGETVIDTQYF
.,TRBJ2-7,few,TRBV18,TGTGCCAGCTCACCACAGGGGGGGTCCTACGAGCAGTACTTC,CASSPQGGSYEQYF
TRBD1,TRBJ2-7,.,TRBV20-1,TGCAGTGCTAGATACGACAGGGGGTTCTACGAGCAGTACTTC,CSARYDRGFYEQYF
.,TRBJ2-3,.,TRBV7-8,TGTGCCAGCACCATGATAAGAAGCACAGATACGCAGTATTTT,CASTMIRSTDTQYF
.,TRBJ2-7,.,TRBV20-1,TGCAGTGCTTCTGGGCCACCTACCTACGAGCAGTACTTC,CSASGPPTYEQYF
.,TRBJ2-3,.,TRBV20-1,TGCAGTGCTACCCTCGCTAGTAGCCCCATGGAGCAGTATTTT,CSATLASSPMEQYF
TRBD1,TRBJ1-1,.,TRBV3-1,TGTGCCAGCAGCCAATGGACAGGGAACACTGAAGCTTTCTTT,CASSQWTGNTEAFF